The following is a TCR beta chain sequence with its context. The antigen is undetermined. No patient had autoimmune disease or received systemic immunosuppression. The sample is drawn from a study of OX40 agonist ivuxolimab in advanced cancers. Overall study context: Ivuxolimab doses were 0.01, 0.1, 0.3, 1.5, 3 or 10 mg/kg every 2 weeks. Three partial responders included one hepatocellular carcinoma patient and two cutaneous melanoma patients.

Findings and caveats of the study: Near-lowest levels of clonal expansion characterized partial responders at 0.1-3.0 mg/kg.

The repertoire was sequenced with immunoSEQ multiplex PCR; TCRdb's copy has only in-frame clones and lacks some. The sample holds 15,000 to 20,000 clones, 70% to 75% seen once. This specimen was CD4+ or CD8+ T cells sorted from blood, taken in a trial of the OX40 agonist ivuxolimab. The origin of this receptor is an adult with an advanced solid tumor such as melanoma, head and neck, liver or kidney cancer.

The CDR3 DNA reads as TGTGCCAGTAGTATCACAGGGGGCTACGAGCAGTACTTC. Translated: CASSITGGYEQYF. The rearrangement uses TRBV19 and TRBJ2-7; TRBD1 agrees at 8 bases. The J segment lost 3 bases and the V segment lost 3 bases, leaving 1 base of the junction unmatched. The CDR3 has 13 residues. Per the germline V gene, CDR1 is LNHDA and CDR2 is SQIVND (reference sequence).